The present entry profiles one T cell receptor beta chain with its context. What it binds is unknown. Researchers amplified the TCR beta CDR3 regions from RNA transcripts. RT-PCR in the first round (using the HTBI primer set) targeted the TCR CDR3. TCRdb re-called the multiplex PCR reads through MiXCR, storing one row per CDR3 protein. In the table there are roughly 720,000 distinct CDR3 sequences, 15% to 20% of which are singletons. Trimming removed 3 bases from V and 4 bases from J; junction bases left unmatched: 7. CDR1 and CDR2 from the germline V gene are KGHSH and LQKENI. This CDR3 comprises 17 residues. This sample was included in a study of T cells in Graves' hyperthyroidism and ophthalmopathy. General study results and limits: Most expanded thyroid clonotypes above 0.001 also appeared in blood.

Sequenced input: blood. This clonotype was sampled from a man aged 45-65 years with Graves' hyperthyroidism. The V call is TRBV18, the J call TRBJ2-1; 12 positions agree with TRBD2. The CDR3 DNA sequence: TGTGCCAGCTCACCCTCAGAGACTAGCGGGAGATACAATGAGCAGTTCTTC. The encoded protein is CASSPSETSGRYNEQFF.